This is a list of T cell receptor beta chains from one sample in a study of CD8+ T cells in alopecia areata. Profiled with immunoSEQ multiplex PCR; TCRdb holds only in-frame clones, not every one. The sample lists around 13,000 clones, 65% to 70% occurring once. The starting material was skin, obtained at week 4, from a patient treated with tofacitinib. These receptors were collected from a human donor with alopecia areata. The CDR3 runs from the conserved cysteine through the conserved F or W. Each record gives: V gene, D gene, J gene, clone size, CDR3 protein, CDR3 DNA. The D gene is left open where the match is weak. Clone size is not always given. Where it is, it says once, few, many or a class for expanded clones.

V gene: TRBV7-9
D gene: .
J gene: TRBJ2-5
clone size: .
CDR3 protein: CASSLSFGAGREAQYF
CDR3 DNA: TGTGCCAGCAGCTTATCTTTTGGGGCGGGGCGAGAGGCCCAGTACTTC

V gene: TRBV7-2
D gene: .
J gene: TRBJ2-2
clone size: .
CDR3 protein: CASSLAGFATGELFF
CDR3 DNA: TGTGCCAGCAGCTTAGCGGGCTTTGCCACCGGGGAGCTGTTTTTT

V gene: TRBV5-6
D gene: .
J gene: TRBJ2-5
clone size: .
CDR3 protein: CASSSVRGNQETQYF
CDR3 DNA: TGTGCCAGCAGCTCTGTCCGGGGCAACCAAGAGACCCAGTACTTC

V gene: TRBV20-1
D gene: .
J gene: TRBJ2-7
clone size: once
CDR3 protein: CSATGAYEQYF
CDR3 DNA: TGCAGTGCTACGGGGGCCTACGAGCAGTACTTC

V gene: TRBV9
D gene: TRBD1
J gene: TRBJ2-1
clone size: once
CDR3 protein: CASSAEDRGRNEQFF
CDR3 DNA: TGTGCCAGCAGCGCGGAGGACAGGGGGCGGAATGAGCAGTTCTTC

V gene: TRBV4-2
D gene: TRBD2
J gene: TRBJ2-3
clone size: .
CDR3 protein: CASSRAGVETDTQYF
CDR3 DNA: TGTGCCAGCAGCCGAGCGGGGGTTGAGACAGATACGCAGTATTTT

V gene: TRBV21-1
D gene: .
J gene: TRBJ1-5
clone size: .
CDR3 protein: CASSELLLHWHHQPQHF
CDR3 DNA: TGTGCCAGCAGCGAGCTTTTGCTACATTGGCATCATCAGCCCCAGCATTTT

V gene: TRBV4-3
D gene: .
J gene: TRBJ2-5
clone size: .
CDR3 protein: CASSQDGRRETQYF
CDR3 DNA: TGCGCCAGCAGCCAAGATGGACGACGGGAGACCCAGTACTTC

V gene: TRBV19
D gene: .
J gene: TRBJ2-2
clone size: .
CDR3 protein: CASSRQGGYTGELFF
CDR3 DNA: TGTGCCAGTAGTCGACAGGGAGGTTACACCGGGGAGCTGTTTTTT

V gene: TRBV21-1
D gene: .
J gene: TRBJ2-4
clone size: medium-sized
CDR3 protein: CASSRGGQGCGNIQYF
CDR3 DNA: TGTGCCAGCAGCAGGGGGGGACAGGGGTGTGGAAACATTCAGTACTTC

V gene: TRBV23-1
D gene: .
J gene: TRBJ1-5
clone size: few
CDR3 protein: CASSQQGCGNQPQHF
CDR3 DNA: TGCGCCAGCAGTCAACAAGGGTGCGGCAATCAGCCCCAGCATTTT

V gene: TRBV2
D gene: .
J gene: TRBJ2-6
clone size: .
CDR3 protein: CASSGSGHHSGANVLTF
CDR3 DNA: TGTGCCAGCAGCGGATCGGGGCATCACTCTGGGGCCAACGTCCTGACTTTC

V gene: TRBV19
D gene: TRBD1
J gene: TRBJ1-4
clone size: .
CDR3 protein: CASSATGTAYEKLFF
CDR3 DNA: TGTGCCAGTAGTGCGACCGGGACAGCGTATGAAAAACTGTTTTTT

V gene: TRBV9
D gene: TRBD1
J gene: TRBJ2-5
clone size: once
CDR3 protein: CASSVTGASFQETRYF
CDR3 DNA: TGTGCCAGCAGCGTTACAGGGGCCTCCTTCCAAGAGACCCGGTACTTC

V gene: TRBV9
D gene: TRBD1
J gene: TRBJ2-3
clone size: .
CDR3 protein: CASSVASGQGTDTQYF
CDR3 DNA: TGTGCCAGCAGCGTAGCTTCCGGACAGGGCACAGATACGCAGTATTTT

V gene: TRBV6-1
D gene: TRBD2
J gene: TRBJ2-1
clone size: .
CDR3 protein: CASSALERGGDNEQFF
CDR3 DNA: TGTGCCAGCAGTGCATTGGAGCGGGGGGGCGACAATGAGCAGTTCTTC